This T cell receptor beta chain originates from a study of control samples from healthy donors and cancer patients (dated by TCRdb to between 2020 and 2021). Regarding this clone: This clone's antigen is unknown. No much larger clone exists at a distance of one base, and base qualities are not known.

The CDR3 runs 16 residues from the cysteine to the phenylalanine. The read is trimmed to its CDR3 DNA, 48 bases read in frame from base 1. Based on the germline V gene, the CDR1 and CDR2 sequences are SGHRS and YFSETQ. V trim: 2 bases; J trim: 4 bases; unmatched bases: 10. Preparation of the library involved the immunoSEQ multiplex PCR assay. This is the immuneACCESS table as TCRdb keeps it, with only in-frame sequences that have V and J called. A part of the clones is gone; compared with another copy, unresolved V genes explain less than half, and the rest is unexplained. In this sample the table shows around 130,000 clones, approximately 89% of which occur a single time. The leading ten clones occupy around 7.6% of the sample.

The receptor was isolated from a man in his forties or fifties with head and neck cancer. The sequenced sample consisted of PBMCs. The sequence links TRBV5-1 to TRBJ1-1; 8 central bases correspond to TRBD1. The CDR3 in this case is CASSFASQGAGTEAFF. In nucleotide form, the sequence is TGCGCCAGCAGCTTCGCCAGTCAGGGGGCTGGCACTGAAGCTTTCTTT.